The clone carrying this T cell receptor beta chain was observed once. The entry originates in a study of T cell changes during pregnancy in multiple sclerosis. V was pared by 2 bases and J by 4 bases, with 3 bases of the junction left unmatched. CDR1 is MNHEY and CDR2 is SMNVEV in the germline V gene (reference sequence). This CDR3 comprises 15 residues. TCRdb's copy holds only in-frame clones and misses some; the assay was immunoSEQ multiplex PCR. In the table there are about 45,000 clones, about 88% of which are singletons. The specimen comprised CD4+ T cells from peripheral blood mononuclear cells, sampled in the first trimester of pregnancy. The genes are TRBV27 and TRBJ2-1; 9 bases are shared with TRBD1. The receptor was derived from a female donor with multiple sclerosis, enrolled in a pregnancy study. CDR3 in amino acids: CASSLIGQGYNEQFF. As DNA, the CDR3 is TGTGCCAGCAGTTTAATAGGACAGGGGTACAATGAGCAGTTCTTC.